Listed below are T cell receptor beta chains from one sample, sequenced in a study of graft-versus-host responses after intestinal transplantation. No cognate antigen is known for these TCRs. Clones were sequenced by immunoSEQ multiplex PCR, and TCRdb holds only the in-frame ones, with some missing. The sample lists just over 40,000 clones; roughly 95% were seen once. The sample here was unstimulated CD8+ T cells sorted from spleen or lymph node cells, taken before transplant. The receptor set was obtained from a human donor who was the organ donor for an intestinal transplant. Each CDR3 is given with its conserved first and last residue. D genes are given only for firm matches. Only some rows state a clone size, as once, few, many or a class for expanded clones.

TGTGCCAGCAGCAAAGGGATGAAAAACATTCAGTACTTC | CASSKGMKNIQYF | TRBJ2-4 | NA | NA | TRBV21-1
TGTGCCAGCAGTTACTCAAGGCTTGAGCAGTACTTC | CASSYSRLEQYF | TRBJ2-7 | NA | NA | TRBV6-6
TGTGCCAGCAGCGGCGACAGTTCCGCTAGCACAGATACGCAGTATTTT | CASSGDSSASTDTQYF | TRBJ2-3 | NA | once | TRBV9
TGTGCCAGCAGCTTGCCCCCGGGACAGGAGTTCAATCAGCCCCAGCATTTT | CASSLPPGQEFNQPQHF | TRBJ1-5 | TRBD1 | NA | TRBV5-6
TGCGCCAGCAGCCAACGACAGGGGTTTCACGGGGAGCTGTTTTTT | CASSQRQGFHGELFF | TRBJ2-2 | TRBD1 | NA | TRBV4-3
TGCGCCAGCAGCTCGGTAGGAGTATCTAATGAAAAACTGTTTTTT | CASSSVGVSNEKLFF | TRBJ1-4 | NA | NA | TRBV5-1
TGCAGCGTGGCCCCAGGGAGCGGCTACGAGCAGTACTTC | CSVAPGSGYEQYF | TRBJ2-7 | NA | NA | TRBV29-1
TGTGCCAGCAGCCCAGAGGGACAGGCCCTCTATGGCTACACCTTC | CASSPEGQALYGYTF | TRBJ1-2 | TRBD1 | NA | TRBV7-3
TGTGCCACCAGCAGAGATCGACAGCCGAACAATCAGCCCCAGCATTTT | CATSRDRQPNNQPQHF | TRBJ1-5 | NA | NA | TRBV15
TGCGCCAGCAGCCCCGGGACTGGTGTGGGTCTACAAGAGACCCAGTACTTC | CASSPGTGVGLQETQYF | TRBJ2-5 | NA | NA | TRBV4-1
TGCGCCAGCAGAATCGGCGGGGTCTACAATGAGCAGTTCTTC | CASRIGGVYNEQFF | TRBJ2-1 | NA | NA | TRBV5-1
TGTGCCAGCAGCCTCTCGACAGGGTCGGACTATGGCTACACCTTC | CASSLSTGSDYGYTF | TRBJ1-2 | TRBD1 | NA | TRBV11-2
TGTGCCAGCAGCTTAGACACTAGCGGGGGATCCAACAATGAGCAGTTCTTC | CASSLDTSGGSNNEQFF | TRBJ2-1 | TRBD2 | NA | TRBV7-6
TGTGCCAGCAGCTTGTGGGGGGCCGGTGAGCAGTTCTTC | CASSLWGAGEQFF | TRBJ2-1 | NA | NA | TRBV5-6
TGTGCCAGCAGCTTAGCGGGTCTCTACGAGCAGTACTTC | CASSLAGLYEQYF | TRBJ2-7 | NA | NA | TRBV7-2
TGCGCCAGCAGCCTGAAGCAGGGATCTAACTATGGCTACACCTTC | CASSLKQGSNYGYTF | TRBJ1-2 | NA | NA | TRBV5-1
TGCGCCAGCAGCTATACCGGGACAACCTCCTACGAGCAGTACTTC | CASSYTGTTSYEQYF | TRBJ2-7 | NA | NA | TRBV5-1
TGTGCCAGCTCGACGGTCTATAATTCACCCCTCCACTTT | CASSTVYNSPLHF | TRBJ1-6 | NA | NA | TRBV18
TGTGCCAGCAGTCTAGCGGGGGGGGGTCCCGGGGAGCTGTTTTTT | CASSLAGGGPGELFF | TRBJ2-2 | TRBD2 | NA | TRBV6-5
TGCGCCAGCAGCCAAGGGGCCGGGCCTTATCCCAATGTGGAAAAACTGTTTTTT | CASSQGAGPYPNVEKLFF | TRBJ1-4 | NA | NA | TRBV4-3
TGTGCCAGCAGCCAAGACAGGGACAGCTCCTACGAGCAGTACTTC | CASSQDRDSSYEQYF | TRBJ2-7 | TRBD1 | NA | TRBV4-2
TGTGCCTGGCAGGGTCAGCCCCAGCATTTT | CAWQGQPQHF | TRBJ1-5 | NA | NA | TRBV30
TGTGCCAGCAGCTTCGGCGGGGGGGCGGGAGATACGCAGTATTTT | CASSFGGGAGDTQYF | TRBJ2-3 | TRBD2 | NA | TRBV11-2
TGTGCCAGCAGCTTAACACAGCCAGAGTACGAGCAGTACTTC | CASSLTQPEYEQYF | TRBJ2-7 | NA | NA | TRBV7-9
TGTGCCAGCAGATCAGCGGGGCGACCCCTCCCCCAGCAGTATTTT | CASRSAGRPLPQQYF | TRBJ2-3 | TRBD2 | NA | TRBV5-4
TGTGCCAGCAGCGACGGATTTTATAGCAATCAGCCCCAGCATTTT | CASSDGFYSNQPQHF | TRBJ1-5 | NA | NA | TRBV6-5
TGCGCCAGCAGCCGGCCCACGGGGGTCTCCTACAATGAGCAGTTCTTC | CASSRPTGVSYNEQFF | TRBJ2-1 | NA | NA | TRBV4-1
TGTGCCAGCAGCGGCTGGCCCGAACTAGCGGGGGGGCCGGCAGATACGCAGTATTTT | CASSGWPELAGGPADTQYF | TRBJ2-3 | TRBD2 | NA | TRBV7-9
TGTGCCAGCAGTTCTCCTCCAGGGTACTACGAGCAGTACTTC | CASSSPPGYYEQYF | TRBJ2-7 | NA | NA | TRBV5-6
TGTGCTAGTGGTTTGGTACCCGCAAAAACCGGGGAGCTGTTTTTT | CASGLVPAKTGELFF | TRBJ2-2 | NA | NA | TRBV12-5
TGTGCCAGCAGCTTGGCCTCGGGGGGGGACCTGGAATGGCAGTTCTTC | CASSLASGGDLEWQFF | TRBJ2-1 | TRBD2 | NA | TRBV5-4
TGTGCCAGCAAGGGACAGAACACCGGGGAGCTGTTTTTT | CASKGQNTGELFF | TRBJ2-2 | NA | NA | TRBV2
TGTGCCAGCAGCTTATCATCTACTGGAAACACCATATATTTT | CASSLSSTGNTIYF | TRBJ1-3 | NA | NA | TRBV5-6
TGTGCCAGCAGCACGGGGACAGGGGTGGGCAACTATGGCTACACCTTC | CASSTGTGVGNYGYTF | TRBJ1-2 | TRBD1 | NA | TRBV5-4
TGTGCCAGCAGCTTACTGGGGGGGGCAAATGAGCAGTTCTTC | CASSLLGGANEQFF | TRBJ2-1 | NA | NA | TRBV11-2
TGCGCCAGCAGCCAAGATGTAGGGGGACTATCCAGTATTCTCTACGAGCAGTACTTC | CASSQDVGGLSSILYEQYF | TRBJ2-7 | NA | NA | TRBV4-3
TGTGCCAGCAGCTTGGACAGGACCTTTAATGAAAAACTGTTTTTT | CASSLDRTFNEKLFF | TRBJ1-4 | TRBD1 | NA | TRBV7-8
TGTGCCAGCAGCAAGGGACCGAGACCTCTCAATCAGCCCCAGCATTTT | CASSKGPRPLNQPQHF | TRBJ1-5 | NA | NA | TRBV7-2
TGTGCCAGCAGCTTCTTAGGGGGACAAGACGAGCAGTACTTC | CASSFLGGQDEQYF | TRBJ2-7 | NA | once | TRBV7-3
TGTGCCAGCAGTTACAAGACAGGGGTGGGATACACCTTC | CASSYKTGVGYTF | TRBJ1-2 | TRBD1 | NA | TRBV6-6
TGCGCCAGCAGCTTGGGGGGGGCCCCGCCGTTCTTC | CASSLGGAPPFF | TRBJ2-1 | NA | NA | TRBV5-1
TGTGCCAGCAGCAAAGGACAGGGGGGAGGTGAGCAGTACTTC | CASSKGQGGGEQYF | TRBJ2-7 | TRBD1 | NA | TRBV11-2
TGTGCCAGCAGCTCAGGGGTCGGGGGGAGTTACAATGAGCAGTTCTTC | CASSSGVGGSYNEQFF | TRBJ2-1 | NA | NA | TRBV7-6
TGTGCCAGCTCACCACAGGCTAGCGGAGGCTACGAGCAGTACTTC | CASSPQASGGYEQYF | TRBJ2-7 | TRBD2 | NA | TRBV18
TGTGCCAGCAGCAAACTAGCGGGGGTTAACTACGAGCAGTACTTC | CASSKLAGVNYEQYF | TRBJ2-7 | TRBD2 | NA | TRBV11-2
TGCGCCAGCAGCCAGAATACAGGGGGCGCAAAGGACACTGAAGCTTTCTTT | CASSQNTGGAKDTEAFF | TRBJ1-1 | TRBD1 | NA | TRBV4-1
TGTGCCAGTAGTATTGGTGGGGGTGAAGCTTTCTTT | CASSIGGGEAFF | TRBJ1-1 | NA | NA | TRBV19
TGCGCCAGCAGCCCCTGGCGGACCGCTAACTATGGCTACACCTTC | CASSPWRTANYGYTF | TRBJ1-2 | NA | once | TRBV4-3
TGTGCCAGCGCTGGGGGGGTCTCCTACGAGCAGTACTTC | CASAGGVSYEQYF | TRBJ2-7 | TRBD2 | NA | TRBV7-9
TGTGCCAGCAGCTCGGGACTAGCGGGCGGCCCTGCAGAGACCCAGTACTTC | CASSSGLAGGPAETQYF | TRBJ2-5 | TRBD2 | NA | TRBV13
TGTGCCAGCATTAAACCGGGACAGGGGAACACTGAAGCTTTCTTT | CASIKPGQGNTEAFF | TRBJ1-1 | NA | NA | TRBV21-1
TGTGCCACCAGCGTCGCAACTAATGAAAAACTGTTTTTT | CATSVATNEKLFF | TRBJ1-4 | NA | NA | TRBV15
TGTGCCAGTAGTATATGGGACAGGGACAATGAGCAGTTCTTC | CASSIWDRDNEQFF | TRBJ2-1 | TRBD1 | NA | TRBV19
TGTGCCAGCAGCCTAGCGGGGGGGCTTGGAGAGACCCAGTACTTC | CASSLAGGLGETQYF | TRBJ2-5 | TRBD2 | NA | TRBV7-3